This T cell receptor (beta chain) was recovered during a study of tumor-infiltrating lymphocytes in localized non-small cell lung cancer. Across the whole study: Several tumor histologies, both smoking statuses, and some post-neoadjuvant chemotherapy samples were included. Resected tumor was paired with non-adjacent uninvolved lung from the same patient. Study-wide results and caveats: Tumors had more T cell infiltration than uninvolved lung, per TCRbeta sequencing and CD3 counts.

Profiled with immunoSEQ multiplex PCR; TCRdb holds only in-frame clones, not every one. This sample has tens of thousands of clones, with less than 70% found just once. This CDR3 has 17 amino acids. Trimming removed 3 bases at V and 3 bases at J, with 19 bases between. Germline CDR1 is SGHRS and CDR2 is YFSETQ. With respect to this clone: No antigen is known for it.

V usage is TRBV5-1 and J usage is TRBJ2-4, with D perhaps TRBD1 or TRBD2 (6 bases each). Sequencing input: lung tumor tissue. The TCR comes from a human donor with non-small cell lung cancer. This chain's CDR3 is CASSSSMGGDGKNIQYF. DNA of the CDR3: TGCGCCAGCAGCTCCAGCATGGGGGGCGACGGCAAAAACATTCAGTACTTC.